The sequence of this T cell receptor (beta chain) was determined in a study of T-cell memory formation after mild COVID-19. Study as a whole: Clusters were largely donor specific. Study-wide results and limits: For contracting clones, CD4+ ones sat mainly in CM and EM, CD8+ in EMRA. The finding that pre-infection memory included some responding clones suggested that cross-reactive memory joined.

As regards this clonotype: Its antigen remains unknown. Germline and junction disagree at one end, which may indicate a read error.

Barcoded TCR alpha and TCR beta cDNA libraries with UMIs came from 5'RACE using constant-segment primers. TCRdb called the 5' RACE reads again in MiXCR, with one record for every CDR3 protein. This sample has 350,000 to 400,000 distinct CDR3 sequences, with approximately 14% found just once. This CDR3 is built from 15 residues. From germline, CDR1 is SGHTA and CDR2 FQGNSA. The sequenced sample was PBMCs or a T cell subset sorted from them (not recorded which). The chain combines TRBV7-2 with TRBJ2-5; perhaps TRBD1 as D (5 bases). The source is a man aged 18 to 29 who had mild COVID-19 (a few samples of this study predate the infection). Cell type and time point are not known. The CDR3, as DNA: TGTGCCAGCAGATTAGGCGACCGTGGTGGGGCAGTTTGGTACTTC. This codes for CASRLGDRGGAVWYF.